The source of this T cell receptor (beta chain) is a study of T cell changes during pregnancy in multiple sclerosis. Some clones are missing from TCRdb's copy, which holds only in-frame ones; the method was immunoSEQ multiplex PCR. The sample shows 35,000 to 40,000 clones, roughly 85% of them seen only once. This CDR3 has 14 residues. The junction had 6 bases not matched to a gene; V was cut back by 8 bases and J by 4 bases. Germline CDR1 MNHEY, CDR2 SMNVEV (reference sequence). This chain connects TRBV27 to TRBJ2-1; 9 nucleotides line up with TRBD2. The source was CD4+ T cells from peripheral blood mononuclear cells, collected before pregnancy. The receptor comes from a female donor with multiple sclerosis, enrolled in a pregnancy study. The CDR3 DNA sequence: TGTGCCAGCCGGGCGGGAGGGAGGTACAATGAGCAGTTCTTC. Translating it yields CASRAGGRYNEQFF.